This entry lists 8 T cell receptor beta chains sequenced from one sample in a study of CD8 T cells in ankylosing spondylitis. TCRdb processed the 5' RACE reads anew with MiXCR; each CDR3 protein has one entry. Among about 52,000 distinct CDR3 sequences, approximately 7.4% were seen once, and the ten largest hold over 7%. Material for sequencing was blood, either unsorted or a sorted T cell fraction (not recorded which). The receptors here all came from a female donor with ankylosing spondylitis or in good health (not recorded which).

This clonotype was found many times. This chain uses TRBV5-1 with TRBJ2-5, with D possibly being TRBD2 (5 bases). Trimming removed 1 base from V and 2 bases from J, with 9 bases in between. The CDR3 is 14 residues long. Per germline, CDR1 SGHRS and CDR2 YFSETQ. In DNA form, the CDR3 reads TGCGCCAGCAGCTTGCTACGGGATCAAGAGACCCAGTACTTC. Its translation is CASSLLRDQETQYF.

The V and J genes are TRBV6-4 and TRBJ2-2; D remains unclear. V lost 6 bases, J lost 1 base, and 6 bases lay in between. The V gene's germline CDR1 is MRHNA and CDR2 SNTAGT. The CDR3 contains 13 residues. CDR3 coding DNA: TGTGCCAGCAGAGCCGAGAACACCGGGGAGCTGTTTTTT. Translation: CASRAENTGELFF.

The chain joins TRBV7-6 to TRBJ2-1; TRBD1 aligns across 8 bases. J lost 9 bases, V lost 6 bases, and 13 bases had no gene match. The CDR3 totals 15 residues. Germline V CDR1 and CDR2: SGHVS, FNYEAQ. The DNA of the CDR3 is TGTGCCAGCAGAGATGGGACAGGAAGATCCTCTGAGCAGTTCTTC. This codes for CASRDGTGRSSEQFF.

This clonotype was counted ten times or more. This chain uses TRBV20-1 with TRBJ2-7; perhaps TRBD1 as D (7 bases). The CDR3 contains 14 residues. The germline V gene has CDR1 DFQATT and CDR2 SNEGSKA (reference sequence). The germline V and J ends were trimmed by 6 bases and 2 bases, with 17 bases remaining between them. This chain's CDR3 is CSAFDREVPYEQYF. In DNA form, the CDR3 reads TGCAGTGCCTTCGACAGGGAGGTCCCCTACGAGCAGTACTTC.

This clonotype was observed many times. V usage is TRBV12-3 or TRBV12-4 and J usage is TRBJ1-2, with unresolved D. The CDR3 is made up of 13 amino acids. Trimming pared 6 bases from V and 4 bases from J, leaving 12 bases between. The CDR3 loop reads CASSRDGPYGYTF. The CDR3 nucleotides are TGTGCCAGCAGCCGCGACGGCCCCTATGGCTACACCTTC.

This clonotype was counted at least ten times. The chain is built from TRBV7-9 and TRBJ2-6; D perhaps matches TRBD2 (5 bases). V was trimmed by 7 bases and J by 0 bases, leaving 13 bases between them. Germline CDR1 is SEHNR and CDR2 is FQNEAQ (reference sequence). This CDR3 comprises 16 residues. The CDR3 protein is CASTIGGLSGANVLTF. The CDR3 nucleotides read TGTGCCAGCACCATAGGAGGACTCTCTGGGGCCAACGTCCTGACTTTC.

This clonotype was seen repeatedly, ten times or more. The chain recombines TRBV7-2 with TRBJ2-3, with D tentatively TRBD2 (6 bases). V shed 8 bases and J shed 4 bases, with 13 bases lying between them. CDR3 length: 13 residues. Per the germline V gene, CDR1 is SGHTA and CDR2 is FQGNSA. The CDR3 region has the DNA TGTGCCAGCTCCCTCTCGGGGGCAGATACGCAGTATTTT. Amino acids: CASSLSGADTQYF.

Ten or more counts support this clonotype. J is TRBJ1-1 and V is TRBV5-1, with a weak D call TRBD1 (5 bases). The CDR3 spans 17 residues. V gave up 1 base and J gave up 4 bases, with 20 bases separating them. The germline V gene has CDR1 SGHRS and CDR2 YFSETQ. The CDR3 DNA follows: TGCGCCAGCAGCTTGACCTCGACAGAGATTTACAGCACTGAAGCTTTCTTT. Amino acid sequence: CASSLTSTEIYSTEAFF.